The TCR beta chain described here comes from a study of cytomegalovirus exposure and HLA in healthy donors. Study background: An earlier analysis found roughly 110 million unique TCR beta sequences from around 180 million T cells.

With regard to this clone: What it binds is not known.

Study outcomes and limitations: It has been reported that TCR beta sequences accurately predicted the HLA-A and HLA-B alleles of most subjects. Several top significant clusters appeared, in a later analysis, to be linked to common viral pathogens.

The study ran its PCR with 60 Vbeta and 13 Jbeta primers. Libraries were prepared by immunoSEQ multiplex PCR; TCRdb keeps only in-frame clonotypes and omits some of them. The sample consists of 150,000 to 200,000 clones, roughly three quarters of them appearing once. V gave up 0 bases and J gave up 4 bases; unmatched junction bases: 2. The CDR3 spans 15 residues. CDR1 is LGHNA, CDR2 YSLEER, per germline. Every donor was a healthy person donating bone marrow. The chain employs TRBV4-3 and TRBJ1-5; 8 nucleotides match TRBD1. The clonotype was recovered from a woman aged 45 to 65 in good health and CMV-seropositive. The source material was PBMCs. DNA for the CDR3: TGCGCCAGCAGCCAAGATTGGACAGGGAATCAGCCCCAGCATTTT. It yields the protein CASSQDWTGNQPQHF.